The 27 T cell receptor beta chains below all came from one sample that was sequenced in a study of beta chain features in type 1 diabetes. As every portion of the isolated RNA was reverse transcribed, the sequencing read expressed TCRB transcripts. Method: immunoSEQ multiplex PCR; TCRdb's copy keeps in-frame clones and lacks some. The table shows around 130,000 clones, with around 9% occurring only once. Findings of the study overall: Across all four CD4+ subsets, people with type 1 diabetes showed modestly shorter TCRB CDR3s.

No antigens are known for them. The sample comprised central memory CD4+ T cells from blood. These receptors were collected from a man younger than 40 with type 1 diabetes.

The chain carries TRBV11-2 and TRBJ2-1; possible D gene TRBD2, 5 bases. Between the trimmed V and J ends, which lost 4 bases and 1 base, there was a span of 14 bases. Germline V gene data show CDR1 as SGHAT and CDR2 as FQNNGV. This CDR3 has 16 amino acids. For the CDR3, the DNA is TGTGCCAGCAGCTCCTCAGCGGACTTGTCCTACAATGAGCAGTTCTTC. This gives the protein CASSSSADLSYNEQFF.

The chain is built from TRBV5-4 and TRBJ1-6; 8 nucleotides align to TRBD1. CDR1 is SGHNT and CDR2 is YYREEE in the germline V gene (reference sequence). V lost 4 bases and J lost 8; bases outside the gene matches: 8. The CDR3 sequence is 15 residues long. CDR3 bases: TGTGCCAGCAGCCTACAGGGACAGGCCTATTCACCCCTCCACTTT. Protein sequence: CASSLQGQAYSPLHF.

This rearrangement joins TRBV15 to TRBJ2-2; D call uncertain. Trimming left V 8 bases short and J 4 bases short, with 14 bases between. Germline values: CDR1 LNHNV, CDR2 YYDKDF (reference sequence). The CDR3 contains 14 residues. The CDR3 DNA is TGTGCCACCCGGCTAGAGTTGAGCACCGGGGAGCTGTTTTTT. Encoded protein: CATRLELSTGELFF.

This clone was seen at least ten times. V and J are TRBV7-6 and TRBJ1-5, with a possible D match to TRBD1 (5 bases). Trimming left V 2 bases short and J 5 bases short, with 7 bases between. CDR3 length: 13 amino acids. Germline V CDR1 and CDR2: SGHVS, FNYEAQ. The CDR3 protein is CASSLMTDQPQHF. CDR3 bases: TGTGCCAGCAGCTTAATGACAGATCAGCCCCAGCATTTT.

Only a few counts were recorded for this clone. As DNA, the CDR3 is TGTGCCAGCACCCCGCATCTGGGACAGCTGAACACTGAAGCTTTCTTT. Amino acid sequence: CASTPHLGQLNTEAFF. V gene TRBV9 combines with J gene TRBJ1-1; 7 bases are shared with TRBD1. The CDR3 runs to 16 residues. Trimming took 6 bases from V and 0 from J; bases not matched to a gene: 11. The germline V gene has CDR1 SGDLS and CDR2 YYNGEE.

There are a few counts of this clone. V usage is TRBV5-4 and J usage is TRBJ2-2; the match to TRBD2 covers 11 bases. The CDR3 covers 16 residues. Germline values: CDR1 SGHNT, CDR2 YYREEE (reference sequence). J was trimmed by 6 bases and V by 0 bases; bases with no gene match: 4. The CDR3 spells CASSLDLAGGSGELFF. CDR3 sequence (DNA): TGTGCCAGCAGCTTGGATCTAGCGGGGGGATCCGGGGAGCTGTTTTTT.

A few counts support this clone. This chain uses TRBV28 with TRBJ1-5; D remains unclear. There are 11 residues in the CDR3. V was cut by 6 bases and J by 4 bases, with 4 bases left in between. Germline loops: CDR1 MDHEN, CDR2 SYDVKM. CDR3 residues: CASSRNQPQHF. The CDR3 bases are TGTGCCAGCAGCCGGAATCAGCCCCAGCATTTT. The variable domain in full, completed from reference TRBV28 and TRBJ1-5, reads DVKVTQSSRYLVKRTGEKVFLECVQDMDHENMFWYRQDPGLGLRLIYFSYDVKMKEKGDIPEGYSVSREKKERFSLILESASTNQTSMYLCASSRNQPQHFGDGTRLSIL.

The chain links TRBV2 to TRBJ2-1; possibly TRBD2 for D (5 bases). The germline V gene has CDR1 SNHLY and CDR2 FYNNEI. The CDR3 is made up of 13 amino acids. V dropped 4 bases and J dropped 10 bases, with 14 bases sitting between them. The DNA for the CDR3 is TGTGCCAGCAGTGTAGGACGGACTGGCGAGCAGTTCTTC. Its translation is CASSVGRTGEQFF.

A few counts support this clone. The genes are TRBV7-9 and TRBJ1-2, with D perhaps TRBD1 (6 bases). The V and J ends lost 4 bases and 5 bases respectively, with 20 bases between them. Germline lookup yields CDR1 SEHNR and CDR2 FQNEAQ (reference sequence). This CDR3 region has 16 residues. DNA of the CDR3: TGTGCCAGCAGCTCGCGGGCGGGGGAAGGGGGGTATGGCTACACCTTC. This gives the protein CASSSRAGEGGYGYTF.

The rearrangement uses TRBV4-2 and TRBJ1-6; a weak D match, TRBD1 (5 bases). The CDR3 length is 15 residues. Trimming cost V 1 base and J 4 bases, with 8 bases left between them. Germline V CDR1 and CDR2: LGHNA, YNFKEQ. In nucleotides, the CDR3 is TGTGCCAGCAGCCAAGGGGCAGGGTATAATTCACCCCTCCACTTT. It is translated as CASSQGAGYNSPLHF.

The rearrangement links TRBV5-4 to TRBJ2-4; perhaps TRBD2 as D (6 bases). Trimming stripped 2 bases from V and 7 bases from J, with 13 bases between. Germline V lookup: CDR1 SGHNT, CDR2 YYREEE (reference sequence). This CDR3 region has 14 residues. The CDR3 is CASSLAQAGNIQYF. The CDR3 nucleotides are TGTGCCAGCAGCTTAGCTCAGGCGGGGAACATTCAGTACTTC.

This clone was counted only a few times. The gene calls are TRBV5-1 and TRBJ2-3; a weak D match, TRBD1 (5 bases). The CDR3 totals 16 residues. V was trimmed by 3 bases and J by 0 bases, leaving 14 bases between them. Germline lookup yields CDR1 SGHRS and CDR2 YFSETQ. The CDR3 loop reads CASSSGLTGSTDTQYF. CDR3 DNA: TGCGCCAGCAGCTCAGGCCTAACAGGAAGCACAGATACGCAGTATTTT.

There are a few counts of this clone. V usage is TRBV6-5 and J usage is TRBJ1-6; 7 bases fit TRBD1. This CDR3 region has 13 residues. V shed 10 bases and J 7 bases; nucleotides not matched to a gene: 7. Germline CDR1 MNHEY, CDR2 SVGAGI. Here the CDR3 DNA reads TGTGCCACAGGGGGGACAAACAATTCACCCCTCCACTTT. Protein product: CATGGTNNSPLHF.

This clone was detected a few times. This chain uses TRBV29-1 with TRBJ2-1, with TRBD2 identical over 10 bases. Germline-derived CDR1 and CDR2 are SQVTM and ANQGSEA. The V gene end was trimmed by 6 bases and the J gene end by 7 bases; junction bases not matched to a gene: 9. The CDR3 is made up of 14 amino acids. The CDR3 coding sequence is TGCAGCGTCGATAGCGGGGGGAAGGGAAATGAGCAGTTCTTC. This codes for CSVDSGGKGNEQFF.

This chain links TRBV30 with TRBJ1-1; 7 bases agree with TRBD1. The CDR3 consists of 12 residues. CDR1 and CDR2 (germline): GTSNPN, SVGIG (reference sequence). The junction had 3 bases not matched to a gene; V was cut back by 3 bases and J by 5 bases. CDR3 loop: CAWSRGWTEAFF. The CDR3 region has the DNA TGTGCCTGGAGCAGGGGGTGGACTGAAGCTTTCTTT.

The chain employs TRBV30 and TRBJ1-2, with a weak D call TRBD1 (6 bases). Trimming pared 3 bases from V and 8 bases from J, leaving 13 bases between. The CDR3 covers 12 residues. The germline gives CDR1 GTSNPN, CDR2 SVGIG (reference sequence). The CDR3 protein is CAWSTGNRGYTF. In DNA form, the CDR3 reads TGTGCCTGGAGCACAGGGAATCGCGGCTACACCTTC.

This clone has just a few counts. The J gene is TRBJ2-1, the V gene TRBV5-1, with TRBD2 matching 7 bases. V lost 1 base, J lost 10 bases, and 8 bases stayed unmatched. Germline V CDR1 and CDR2: SGHRS, YFSETQ. CDR3 size: 14 residues. DNA of the CDR3: TGCGCCAGCAGCTTGCTGTCGGGGGGTAGGGAGCAGTTCTTC. This gives the protein CASSLLSGGREQFF.

A few counts support this clone. This chain uses TRBV18 with TRBJ2-2; 7 bases align to TRBD1. Germline V gene lookup returns CDR1 KGHSH and CDR2 LQKENI. The CDR3 has 14 residues. Losses at the gene ends were 3 bases for V and 6 bases for J; bases not matched to a gene: 4. CDR3 loop: CASSPFDRAGELFF. The CDR3 DNA sequence: TGTGCCAGCTCACCTTTCGACAGGGCCGGGGAGCTGTTTTTT.

This clone was counted a few times. V is TRBV9 and J is TRBJ2-2; 7 bases map to TRBD2. The CDR3 totals 12 residues. Trimming cost V 5 bases and J 6 bases; bases outside gene matches: 1. Germline loops: CDR1 SGDLS, CDR2 YYNGEE. This CDR3 reads CASRRGAGELFF. The CDR3 nucleotides read TGTGCCAGCAGACGGGGGGCCGGGGAGCTGTTTTTT.

The rearrangement joins TRBV28 to TRBJ2-2; 10 bases agree with TRBD2. Trimming at V came to 5 bases and at J to 1 base, leaving 4 bases not matched to a gene. This CDR3 is built from 16 residues. Germline V CDR1 and CDR2: MDHEN, SYDVKM. The chain's CDR3 is CASSALAGENTGELFF. CDR3 nucleotide sequence: TGTGCCAGCAGTGCTCTAGCGGGGGAGAACACCGGGGAGCTGTTTTTT.

The chain links TRBV10-3 to TRBJ2-3, with D perhaps matching TRBD1 (6 bases). V lost 2 bases, J lost 6 bases, and 12 bases lay in between. CDR1 is ENHRY, CDR2 SYGVKD, per germline. The CDR3 totals 14 residues. The CDR3 DNA is TGTGCCATCAGTGAGACTTTAGACAGGGATACGCAGTATTTT. Translation: CAISETLDRDTQYF.

This clone turned up a few times. The J gene is TRBJ2-1, the V gene TRBV18; D is unclear. The CDR3 has 15 residues. The germline V gene has CDR1 KGHSH and CDR2 LQKENI. The germline V and J ends were trimmed by 2 bases and 1 base, with 9 bases remaining between them. The CDR3 DNA follows: TGTGCCAGCTCACCAGGGTCCGGGTCCTACAATGAGCAGTTCTTC. Its protein is CASSPGSGSYNEQFF.

This chain's CDR3 is CASSLQGAPAFF. DNA for the CDR3: TGTGCCAGTAGTCTACAGGGGGCTCCTGCTTTCTTT. The chain carries TRBV19 and TRBJ1-1, with 9 bases matching TRBD1. V was pared by 5 bases and J by 11 bases, with 6 bases of the junction left unmatched. The germline V gene has CDR1 LNHDA and CDR2 SQIVND (reference sequence). The CDR3 contains 12 residues.

The sample holds many counts of this clone. The chain employs TRBV9 and TRBJ2-6, with 8 bases identical to TRBD1. The CDR3 runs 18 residues. CDR1 SGDLS and CDR2 YYNGEE come from the germline V gene. Losses at the gene ends were 0 bases for V and 4 bases for J; bases not matched to a gene: 9. As DNA, the CDR3 is TGTGCCAGCAGCGTAGCTCTAGGACAGGGATACGGGGCCAACGTCCTGACTTTC. Protein product: CASSVALGQGYGANVLTF. The complete variable domain, with remaining parts taken from reference TRBV9 and TRBJ2-6, reads DSGVTQTPKHLITATGQRVTLRCSPRSGDLSVYWYQQSLDQGLQFLIQYYNGEERAKGNILERFSAQQFPDLHSELNLSSLELGDSALYFCASSVALGQGYGANVLTFGAGSRLTVL.

This clone was seen a few times. The rearrangement links TRBV14 to TRBJ1-6; D is possibly TRBD1 (6 bases). The V gene lost 3 bases and the J gene lost 10 bases, with 16 bases spanning the gap. Germline loops: CDR1 SGHDN, CDR2 FVKESK. The CDR3 has 15 amino acids. For the CDR3, the DNA is TGTGCCAGCAGCCATCCGGGGGGGGGCAGGTCACCCCTCCACTTT. It translates to CASSHPGGGRSPLHF.

The chain uses TRBV6-6 and TRBJ1-5; D unresolved. V lost 5 bases to trimming and J lost 2 bases, with 13 bases between them. Per germline, CDR1 MNHNY and CDR2 SVGAGI (reference sequence). This CDR3 spans 15 amino acids. This chain's CDR3 is CASSHSGRGNQPQHF. DNA of the CDR3: TGTGCCAGCAGTCATTCGGGGAGGGGCAATCAGCCCCAGCATTTT.

The chain links TRBV28 to TRBJ2-1; D unresolved. V lost 9 bases and J lost 3, with 6 bases in between. CDR3 length: 11 residues. CDR1 and CDR2 (germline): MDHEN, SYDVKM. CDR3 bases: TGTGCCAGTCTTCTCTACAATGAGCAGTTCTTC. Protein product: CASLLYNEQFF.